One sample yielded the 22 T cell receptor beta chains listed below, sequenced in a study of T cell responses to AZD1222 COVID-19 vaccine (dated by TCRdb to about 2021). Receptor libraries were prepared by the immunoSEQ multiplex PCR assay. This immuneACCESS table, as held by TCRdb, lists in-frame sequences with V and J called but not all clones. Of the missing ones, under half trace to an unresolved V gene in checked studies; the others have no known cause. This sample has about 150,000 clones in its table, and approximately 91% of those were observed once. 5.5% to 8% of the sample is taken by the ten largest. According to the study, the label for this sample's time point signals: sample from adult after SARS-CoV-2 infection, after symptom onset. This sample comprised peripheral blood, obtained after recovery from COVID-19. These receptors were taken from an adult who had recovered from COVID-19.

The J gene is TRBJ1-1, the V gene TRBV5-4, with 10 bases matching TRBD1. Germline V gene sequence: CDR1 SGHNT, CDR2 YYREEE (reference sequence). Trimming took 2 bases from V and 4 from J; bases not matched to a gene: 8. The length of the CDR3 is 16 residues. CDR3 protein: CASSFGGGQGVTEAFF. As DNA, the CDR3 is TGTGCCAGCAGCTTCGGTGGCGGACAGGGGGTCACTGAAGCTTTCTTT.

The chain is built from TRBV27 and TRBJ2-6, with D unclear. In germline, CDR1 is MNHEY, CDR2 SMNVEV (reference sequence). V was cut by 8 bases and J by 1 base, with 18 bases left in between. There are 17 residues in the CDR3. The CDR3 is CASRNRFSGSGANVLTF. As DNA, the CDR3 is TGTGCCAGCCGAAACCGGTTTTCCGGATCTGGGGCCAACGTCCTGACTTTC.

The CDR3 DNA follows: TGTGCCAGCTCACCTCGGTGCGAGCAGTACTTC. Translated, it gives CASSPRCEQYF. This sequence joins TRBV18 and TRBJ2-7, with D unresolved. The CDR3 has 11 residues. Germline V CDR1 and CDR2: KGHSH, LQKENI. Trimming pared 3 bases from V and 6 bases from J, leaving 6 bases between.

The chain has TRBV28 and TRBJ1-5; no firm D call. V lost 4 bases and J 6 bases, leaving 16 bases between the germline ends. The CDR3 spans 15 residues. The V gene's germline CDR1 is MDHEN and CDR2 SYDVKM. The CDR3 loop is CASSSESGVIQPQHF. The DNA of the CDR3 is TGTGCCAGCAGTTCCGAGTCCGGGGTTATTCAGCCCCAGCATTTT.

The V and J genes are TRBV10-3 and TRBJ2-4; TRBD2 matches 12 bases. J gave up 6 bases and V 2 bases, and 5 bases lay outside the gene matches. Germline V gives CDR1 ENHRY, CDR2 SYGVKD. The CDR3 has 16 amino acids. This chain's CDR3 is CAISEASGRAVNIQYF. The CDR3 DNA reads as TGTGCCATCAGTGAGGCTAGCGGGAGGGCCGTAAACATTCAGTACTTC.

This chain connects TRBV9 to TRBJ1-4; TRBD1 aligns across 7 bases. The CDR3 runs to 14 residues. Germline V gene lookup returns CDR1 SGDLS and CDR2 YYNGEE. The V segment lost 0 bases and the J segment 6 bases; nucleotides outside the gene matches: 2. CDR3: CASSVGTGDEKLFF. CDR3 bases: TGTGCCAGCAGCGTAGGAACAGGGGATGAAAAACTGTTTTTT.

The DNA of the CDR3 is TGTGCCAGCAGTGGCCAGGGGCAAGAGACCCAGTACTTC. It encodes CASSGQGQETQYF. This chain links TRBV6-4 with TRBJ2-5; tentative D call: TRBD1 (6 bases). Germline V CDR1 and CDR2: MRHNA, SNTAGT. Trimming left V 4 bases short and J 2 bases short, with 8 bases between. The CDR3 is 13 amino acids.

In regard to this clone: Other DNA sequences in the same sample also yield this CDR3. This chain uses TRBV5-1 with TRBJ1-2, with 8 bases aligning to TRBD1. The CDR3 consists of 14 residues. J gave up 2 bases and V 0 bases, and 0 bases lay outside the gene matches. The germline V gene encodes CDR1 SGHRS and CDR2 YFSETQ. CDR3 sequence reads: CASSLGQGNYGYTF. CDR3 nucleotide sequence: TGCGCCAGCAGCTTGGGACAGGGGAACTATGGCTACACCTTC.

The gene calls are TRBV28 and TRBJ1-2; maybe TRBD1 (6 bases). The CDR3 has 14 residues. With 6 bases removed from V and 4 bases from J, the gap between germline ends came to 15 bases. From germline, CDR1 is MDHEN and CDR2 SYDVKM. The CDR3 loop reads CASSATRQAYGYTF. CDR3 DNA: TGTGCCAGCAGCGCTACTCGACAGGCCTATGGCTACACCTTC.

CDR3 DNA: TGTGCCAGCAGCGTAGCCGGGACTAGTGAGCAGTTCTTC. Translation gives CASSVAGTSEQFF. The rearrangement uses TRBV9 and TRBJ2-1; 8 bases map to TRBD2. This CDR3 contains 13 residues. CDR1 is SGDLS, CDR2 YYNGEE, per germline. Trimming cost V 0 bases and J 9 bases; bases outside gene matches: 2.

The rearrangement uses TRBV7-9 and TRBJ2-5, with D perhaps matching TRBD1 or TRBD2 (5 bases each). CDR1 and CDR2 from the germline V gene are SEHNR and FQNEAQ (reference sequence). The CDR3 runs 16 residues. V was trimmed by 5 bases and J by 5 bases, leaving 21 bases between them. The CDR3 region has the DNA TGTGCCAGCAGCCCTCGTGGGGAGCCAAAGGGGGAGACCCAGTACTTC. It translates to CASSPRGEPKGETQYF.

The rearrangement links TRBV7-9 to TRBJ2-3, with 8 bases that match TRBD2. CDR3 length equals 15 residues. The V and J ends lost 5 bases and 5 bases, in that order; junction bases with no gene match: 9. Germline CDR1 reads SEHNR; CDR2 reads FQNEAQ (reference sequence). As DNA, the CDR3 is TGTGCCAGCAGCCTCCTGCGGGGGGCGTTAGATACGCAGTATTTT. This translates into CASSLLRGALDTQYF.

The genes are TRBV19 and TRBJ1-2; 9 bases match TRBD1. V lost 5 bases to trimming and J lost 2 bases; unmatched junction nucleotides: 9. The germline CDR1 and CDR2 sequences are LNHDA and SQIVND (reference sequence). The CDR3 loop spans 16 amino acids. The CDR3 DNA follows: TGTGCCAGTAGTCTACATGCGGGACAGGGCAACTATGGCTACACCTTC. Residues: CASSLHAGQGNYGYTF.

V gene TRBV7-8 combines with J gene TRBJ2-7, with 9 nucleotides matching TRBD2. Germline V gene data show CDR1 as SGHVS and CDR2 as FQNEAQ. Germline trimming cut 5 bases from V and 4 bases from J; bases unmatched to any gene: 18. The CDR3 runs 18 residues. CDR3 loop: CASSDQGLALKERYEQYF. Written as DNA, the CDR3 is TGTGCCAGCAGCGACCAAGGACTAGCGCTTAAAGAGAGGTACGAGCAGTACTTC. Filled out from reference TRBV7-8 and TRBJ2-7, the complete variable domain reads GAGVSQSPRYKVAKRGQDVALRCDPISGHVSLFWYQQALGQGPEFLTYFQNEAQLDKSGLPSDRFFAERPEGSVSTLKIQRTQQEDSAVYLCASSDQGLALKERYEQYFGPGTRLTVT.

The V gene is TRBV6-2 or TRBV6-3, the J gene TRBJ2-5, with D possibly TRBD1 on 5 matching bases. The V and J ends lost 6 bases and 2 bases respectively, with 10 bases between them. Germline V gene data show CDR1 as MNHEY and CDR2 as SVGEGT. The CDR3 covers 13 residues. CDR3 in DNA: TGTGCCAGCAGATACAGGCAGCAAGAGACCCAGTACTTC. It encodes CASRYRQQETQYF.

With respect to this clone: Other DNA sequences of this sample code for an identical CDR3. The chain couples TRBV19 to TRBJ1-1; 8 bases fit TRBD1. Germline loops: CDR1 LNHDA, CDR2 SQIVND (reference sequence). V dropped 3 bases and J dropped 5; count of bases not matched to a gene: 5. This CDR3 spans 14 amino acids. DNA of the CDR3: TGTGCCAGTAGTATCCAGGGGGCAAGGACTGAAGCTTTCTTT. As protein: CASSIQGARTEAFF.

The chain's CDR3 is CASSDLGSNGYTF. In DNA, the CDR3 is TGTGCCAGCAGCGATCTGGGTAGTAATGGCTACACCTTC. The V call is TRBV5-4, the J call TRBJ1-2; D is undetermined. Between the trimmed V and J ends, which lost 4 bases and 6 bases, there was a span of 13 bases. Germline V gene data show CDR1 as SGHNT and CDR2 as YYREEE (reference sequence). The CDR3 has 13 amino acids. Combining the CDR3 with reference TRBV5-4 and TRBJ1-2 gives the whole variable domain ETGVTQSPTHLIKTRGQQVTLRCSSQSGHNTVSWYQQALGQGPQFIFQYYREEENGRGNFPPRFSGLQFPNYSSELNVNALELDDSALYLCASSDLGSNGYTFGSGTRLTVV.

The DNA of the CDR3 is TGCGCCAGCAGCCAAACTCCCGACAGGGCAGGAGAGACCCAGTACTTC. Amino acid sequence: CASSQTPDRAGETQYF. The chain links TRBV4-1 to TRBJ2-5; TRBD1 aligns across 7 bases. The CDR3 loop spans 16 amino acids. The junction had 10 bases not matched to a gene; V was cut back by 2 bases and J by 4 bases. Germline V gene lookup returns CDR1 MGHRA and CDR2 YSYEKL.

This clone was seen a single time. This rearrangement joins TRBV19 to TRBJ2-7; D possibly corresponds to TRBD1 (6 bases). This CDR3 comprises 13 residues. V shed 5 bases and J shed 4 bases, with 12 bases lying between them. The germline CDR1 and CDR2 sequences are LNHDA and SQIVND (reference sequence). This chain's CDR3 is CASSDTGLYEQYF. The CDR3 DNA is TGTGCCAGTAGTGATACAGGGCTGTACGAGCAGTACTTC.

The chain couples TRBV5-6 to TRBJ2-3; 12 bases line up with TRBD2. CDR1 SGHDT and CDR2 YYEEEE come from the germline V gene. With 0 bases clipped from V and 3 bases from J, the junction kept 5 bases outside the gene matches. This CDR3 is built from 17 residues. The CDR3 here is CASSLVRTSGATDTQYF. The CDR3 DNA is TGTGCCAGCAGCTTGGTCCGGACTAGCGGGGCAACAGATACGCAGTATTTT.

The CDR3 sequence: CASSSKGASTEAFF. The CDR3 coding sequence is TGCGCCAGCAGCTCGAAGGGGGCCTCGACTGAAGCTTTCTTT. The rearrangement joins TRBV5-1 to TRBJ1-1; TRBD1 aligns across 7 bases. The CDR3 extends over 14 amino acids. With 3 bases clipped from V and 5 bases from J, the junction kept 7 bases outside the gene matches. Germline V lookup: CDR1 SGHRS, CDR2 YFSETQ.

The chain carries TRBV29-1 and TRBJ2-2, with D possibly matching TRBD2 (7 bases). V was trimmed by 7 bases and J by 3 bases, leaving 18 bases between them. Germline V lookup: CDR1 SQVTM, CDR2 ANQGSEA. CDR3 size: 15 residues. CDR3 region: CSGLLGGLDTGELFF. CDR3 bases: TGCAGCGGCCTGCTCGGGGGGCTAGACACCGGGGAGCTGTTTTTT.